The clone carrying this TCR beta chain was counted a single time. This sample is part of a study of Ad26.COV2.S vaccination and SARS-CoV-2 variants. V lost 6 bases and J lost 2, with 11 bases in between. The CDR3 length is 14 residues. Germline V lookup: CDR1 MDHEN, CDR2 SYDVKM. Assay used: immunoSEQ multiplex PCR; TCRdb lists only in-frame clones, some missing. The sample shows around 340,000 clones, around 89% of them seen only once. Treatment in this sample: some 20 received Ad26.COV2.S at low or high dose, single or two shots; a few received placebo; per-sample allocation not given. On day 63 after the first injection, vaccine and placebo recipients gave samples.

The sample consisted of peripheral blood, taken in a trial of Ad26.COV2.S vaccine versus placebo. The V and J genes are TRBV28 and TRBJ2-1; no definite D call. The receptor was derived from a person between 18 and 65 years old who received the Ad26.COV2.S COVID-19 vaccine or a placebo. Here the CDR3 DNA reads TGTGCCAGCAGGGACGGAGAGACCTACAATGAGCAGTTCTTC. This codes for CASRDGETYNEQFF.